This is a list of T cell receptor beta chains from one sample in a study of identical twins. TCRdb redid the calling of the 5' RACE reads with MiXCR, one entry per CDR3 protein. Of 1.5 million to 2 million distinct CDR3 sequences in the sample, around a third were seen once. What was sequenced was cord blood. These receptors originate from a newborn girl in good health. Both conserved end residues are part of each CDR3. The order of the fields is J gene, clone size, D gene, V gene, CDR3 protein, CDR3 DNA. The D gene is left open where the match is weak. Clone size is not always given. Where it is, it says once, few, many or a class for expanded clones.

TRBJ2-6 | - | TRBD1 | TRBV5-1 | CASSRTGLSSGANVLTF | TGCGCCAGCAGCCGGACAGGGTTAAGCTCTGGGGCCAACGTCCTGACTTTC
TRBJ2-6 | - | - | TRBV6-5 | CASTEGQTGANVLTF | TGTGCCAGCACCGAGGGACAAACTGGGGCCAACGTCCTGACTTTC
TRBJ1-2 | - | - | TRBV6-1 | CASMRERYGYTF | TGTGCCAGCATGCGGGAACGCTATGGCTACACCTTC
TRBJ2-3 | few | TRBD2 | TRBV5-1 | CASSLALSSGRTDTQYF | TGCGCCAGCAGCTTGGCCTTGTCTAGCGGACGCACAGATACGCAGTATTTT
TRBJ2-1 | few | TRBD2 | TRBV20-1 | CSARGTSGRYNEQFF | TGCAGTGCTAGAGGGACTAGCGGGAGGTACAATGAGCAGTTCTTC
TRBJ1-2 | - | TRBD1 | TRBV9 | CASSPHAGTGPYGYTF | TGTGCCAGCAGTCCCCACGCCGGGACAGGGCCATATGGCTACACCTTC
TRBJ2-7 | - | TRBD1 | TRBV6-1 | CASRRDRLSYEQYF | TGTGCCAGCAGACGGGACAGGCTCTCCTACGAGCAGTACTTC
TRBJ2-7 | - | - | TRBV10-3 | CAISEPGVHGYEQYF | TGTGCCATCAGTGAGCCAGGGGTGCACGGTTACGAGCAGTACTTC
TRBJ2-1 | - | TRBD2 | TRBV7-2 | CASSFRPGLAYNEQFF | TGTGCCAGCAGCTTCAGACCGGGACTAGCGTACAATGAGCAGTTCTTC
TRBJ2-1 | - | - | TRBV7-6 | CASSLGQPYEQFF | TGTGCCAGCAGCTTAGGCCAGCCCTACGAGCAGTTCTTC
TRBJ1-6 | many | - | TRBV28 | CASSPGTLNSPLHF | TGTGCCAGCAGCCCCGGGACGCTAAATTCACCCCTCCACTTT
TRBJ1-2 | - | - | TRBV6-5 | CASSLNTGHGYTF | TGTGCCAGCAGCCTCAATACAGGACATGGCTACACCTTC
TRBJ2-5 | few | TRBD2 | TRBV24-1 | CATSDFGTSGREETQYF | TGTGCCACCAGTGATTTCGGGACTAGCGGGAGAGAAGAGACCCAGTACTTC
TRBJ1-2 | - | - | TRBV5-4 | CASSLVPDPTLNYGYTF | TGTGCCAGCAGCTTGGTCCCGGATCCCACTTTAAACTATGGCTACACCTTC
TRBJ1-1 | - | - | TRBV5-1 | CASRGEGGYTEAFF | TGCGCCAGCAGAGGGGAGGGTGGGTACACTGAAGCTTTCTTT
TRBJ2-7 | - | TRBD2 | TRBV29-1 | CSVGEASGSYEQYF | TGCAGCGTTGGTGAGGCTAGCGGTTCCTACGAGCAGTACTTC